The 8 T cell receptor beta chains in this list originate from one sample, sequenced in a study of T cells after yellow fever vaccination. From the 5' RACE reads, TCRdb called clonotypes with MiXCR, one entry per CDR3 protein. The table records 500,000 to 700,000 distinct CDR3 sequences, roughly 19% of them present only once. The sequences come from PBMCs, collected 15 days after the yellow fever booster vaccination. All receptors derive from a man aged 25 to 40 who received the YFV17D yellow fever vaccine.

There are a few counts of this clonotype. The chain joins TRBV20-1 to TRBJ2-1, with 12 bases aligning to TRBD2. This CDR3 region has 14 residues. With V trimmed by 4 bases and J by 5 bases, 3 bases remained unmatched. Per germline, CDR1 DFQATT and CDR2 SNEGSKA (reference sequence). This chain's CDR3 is CSATSGRGHNEQFF. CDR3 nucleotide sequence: TGCAGTGCTACTAGCGGGAGGGGCCACAATGAGCAGTTCTTC.

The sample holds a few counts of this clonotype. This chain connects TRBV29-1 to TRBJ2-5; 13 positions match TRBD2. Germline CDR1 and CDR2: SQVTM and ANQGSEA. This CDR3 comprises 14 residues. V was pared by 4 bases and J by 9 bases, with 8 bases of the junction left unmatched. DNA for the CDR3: TGCAGCGTTGTCACTAGCGGGAGGGGTCGGGCCCAGTACTTC. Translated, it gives CSVVTSGRGRAQYF.

The CDR3 protein is CSAVSGRARGYTDTQYF. CDR3 nucleotide sequence: TGCAGTGCCGTTAGCGGGAGGGCCCGGGGATACACAGATACGCAGTATTTT. The V call is TRBV20-1, the J call TRBJ2-3; 11 nucleotides agree with TRBD2. Germline CDR1 DFQATT, CDR2 SNEGSKA (reference sequence). CDR3 size: 17 residues. With V trimmed by 6 bases and J by 2 bases, 13 bases remained unmatched.

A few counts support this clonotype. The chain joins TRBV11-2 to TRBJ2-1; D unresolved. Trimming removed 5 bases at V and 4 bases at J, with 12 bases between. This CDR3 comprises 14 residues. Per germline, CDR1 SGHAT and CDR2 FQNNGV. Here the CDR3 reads CASSPPQRYNEQFF. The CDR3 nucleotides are TGTGCCAGCAGCCCCCCCCAGCGATACAATGAGCAGTTCTTC.

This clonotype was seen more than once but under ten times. CDR3 coding DNA: TGCGCCAGCAGTGACCACGCGGGGGCAGGACAAAGGTATTTT. Translated: CASSDHAGAGQRYF. The chain carries TRBV10-1 and TRBJ2-3; the D gene is possibly TRBD2 (7 bases). V was pared by 3 bases and J by 14 bases, with 21 bases between. Per the germline V gene, CDR1 is WNHNN and CDR2 is SYGVQD (reference sequence). This CDR3 comprises 14 residues.

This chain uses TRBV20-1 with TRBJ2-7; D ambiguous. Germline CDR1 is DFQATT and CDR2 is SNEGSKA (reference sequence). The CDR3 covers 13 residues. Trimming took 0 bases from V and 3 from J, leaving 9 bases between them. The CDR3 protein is CSARDRSFYEQYF. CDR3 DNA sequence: TGCAGTGCTAGAGATCGCAGCTTCTACGAGCAGTACTTC.

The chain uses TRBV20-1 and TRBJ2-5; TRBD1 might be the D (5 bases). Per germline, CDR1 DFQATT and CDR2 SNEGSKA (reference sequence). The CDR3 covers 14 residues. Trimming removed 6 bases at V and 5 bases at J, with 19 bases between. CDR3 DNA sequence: TGCAGTGCGAGCCGCAGGGATAGGGCTGAGACCCAGTACTTC. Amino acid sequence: CSASRRDRAETQYF.

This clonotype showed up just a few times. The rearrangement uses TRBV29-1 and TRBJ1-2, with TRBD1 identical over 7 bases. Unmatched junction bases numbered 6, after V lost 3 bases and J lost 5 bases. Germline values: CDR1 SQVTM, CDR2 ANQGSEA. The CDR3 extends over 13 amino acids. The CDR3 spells CSVEGTEIYGYTF. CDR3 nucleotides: TGCAGCGTTGAGGGGACAGAGATTTATGGCTACACCTTC.